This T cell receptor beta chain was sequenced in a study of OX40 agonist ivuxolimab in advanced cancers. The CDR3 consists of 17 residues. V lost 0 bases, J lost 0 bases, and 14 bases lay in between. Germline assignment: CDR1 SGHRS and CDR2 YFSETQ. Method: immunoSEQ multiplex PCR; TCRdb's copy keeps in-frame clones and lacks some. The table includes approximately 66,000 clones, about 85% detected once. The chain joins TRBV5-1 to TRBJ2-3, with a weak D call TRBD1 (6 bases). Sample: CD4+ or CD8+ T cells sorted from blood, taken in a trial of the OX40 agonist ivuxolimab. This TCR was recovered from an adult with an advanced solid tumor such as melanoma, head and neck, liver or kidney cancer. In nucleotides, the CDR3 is TGCGCCAGCAGCTTGGAGAAGACAGGTGGGAGCACAGATACGCAGTATTTT. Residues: CASSLEKTGGSTDTQYF. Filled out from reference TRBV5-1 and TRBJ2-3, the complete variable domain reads KAGVTQTPRYLIKTRGQQVTLSCSPISGHRSVSWYQQTPGQGLQFLFEYFSETQRNKGNFPGRFSGRQFSNSRSEMNVSTLELGDSALYLCASSLEKTGGSTDTQYFGPGTRLTVL.